The T cell receptor (beta chain) described here comes from a study of T cell changes during pregnancy in multiple sclerosis. J lost 2 bases, V lost 5 bases, and 8 bases had no gene match. This CDR3 contains 15 residues. The V gene's germline CDR1 is LNHDA and CDR2 SQIVND (reference sequence). The data were produced by immunoSEQ multiplex PCR, yet TCRdb's version contains in-frame clones alone and is incomplete. The repertoire has tens of thousands of clones, around 93% of them found once; the top ten carry 2.9%. The rearrangement links TRBV19 to TRBJ2-7, with 8 bases identical to TRBD1. The TCR originated in a female donor with multiple sclerosis, enrolled in a pregnancy study. Material: CD8+ T cells from peripheral blood mononuclear cells, obtained in the second trimester of pregnancy. CDR3 sequence: CASSLGTGGTYEQYF. The CDR3 bases are TGTGCCAGTAGTCTTGGGACAGGCGGAACCTACGAGCAGTACTTC.